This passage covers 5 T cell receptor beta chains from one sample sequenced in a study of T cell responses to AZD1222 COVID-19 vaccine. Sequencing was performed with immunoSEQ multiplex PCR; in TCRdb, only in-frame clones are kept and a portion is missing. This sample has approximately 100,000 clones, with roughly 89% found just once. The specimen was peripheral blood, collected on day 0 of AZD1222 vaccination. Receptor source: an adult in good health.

The CDR3, as DNA: TGTGCCAGCAACCTTATCGGAACCGGGACAGGGGTGAAAAACGAGCAGTACTTC. This gives the protein CASNLIGTGTGVKNEQYF. The chain uses TRBV11-2 and TRBJ2-7, with 10 bases identical to TRBD1. Unmatched junction bases numbered 20, after V lost 7 bases and J lost 5 bases. The CDR3 has 18 amino acids. Germline loops: CDR1 SGHAT, CDR2 FQNNGV.

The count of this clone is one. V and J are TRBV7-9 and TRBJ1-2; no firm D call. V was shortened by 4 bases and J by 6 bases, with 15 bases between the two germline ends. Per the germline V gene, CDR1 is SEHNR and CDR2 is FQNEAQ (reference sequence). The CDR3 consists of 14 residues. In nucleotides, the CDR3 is TGTGCCAGCAGCTCCCTATCGGGGATCAATGGCTACACCTTC. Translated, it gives CASSSLSGINGYTF.

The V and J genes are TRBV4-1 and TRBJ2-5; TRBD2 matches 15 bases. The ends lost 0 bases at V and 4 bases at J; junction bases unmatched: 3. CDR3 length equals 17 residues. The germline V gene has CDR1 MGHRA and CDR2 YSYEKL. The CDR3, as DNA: TGCGCCAGCAGCCAAGACGGACTAGCGGGAGGGCCAGAGACCCAGTACTTC. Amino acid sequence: CASSQDGLAGGPETQYF.

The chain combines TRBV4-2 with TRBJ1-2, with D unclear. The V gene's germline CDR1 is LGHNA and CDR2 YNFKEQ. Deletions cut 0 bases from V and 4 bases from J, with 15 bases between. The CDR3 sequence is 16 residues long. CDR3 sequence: CASSQEGSTTLYGYTF. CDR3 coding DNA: TGTGCCAGCAGCCAAGAGGGGAGTACAACTCTCTATGGCTACACCTTC.

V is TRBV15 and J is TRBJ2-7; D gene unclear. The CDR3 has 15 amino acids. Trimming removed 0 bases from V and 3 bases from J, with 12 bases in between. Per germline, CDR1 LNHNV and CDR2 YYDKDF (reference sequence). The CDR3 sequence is CATSRDGGSGYEQYF. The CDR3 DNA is TGTGCCACCAGCAGAGACGGCGGATCGGGCTACGAGCAGTACTTC.